Listed below are T cell receptor beta chains from one sample, sequenced in a study of shared clonotypes between healthy human individuals. Using immunoSEQ multiplex PCR, the repertoire was profiled, and TCRdb retains in-frame clones only, with some absent. Of roughly 1,000,000 clones listed, approximately 80% were seen once; the top ten hold about 0.52%. Sequenced: memory CD4+ T cells from PBMCs. These TCRs come from a man aged 18 to 29 in good health. Some clones in this sample may be carry-over from other donors' samples. CDR3s leave out the opening cysteine and the closing phenylalanine or tryptophan. Fields, in order: clone size, CDR3 length, J gene, V gene, CDR3 protein. The size entry is marked missing in some rows and otherwise reads once, few, many or a size class.

clone size: .; CDR3 length: 15; J gene: TRBJ2-1; V gene: TRBV4-3; CDR3 protein: ASSQTTGLADSNEQF
clone size: few; CDR3 length: 10; J gene: TRBJ2-4; V gene: TRBV29-1; CDR3 protein: SVETQGNIQY
clone size: .; CDR3 length: 17; J gene: TRBJ2-3; V gene: TRBV4-1; CDR3 protein: ASSQVMPRWGASTDTQY
clone size: .; CDR3 length: 16; J gene: TRBJ2-1; V gene: TRBV7-9; CDR3 protein: ASSWSSGRAEAYNEQF
clone size: few; CDR3 length: 14; J gene: TRBJ2-1; V gene: TRBV5-4; CDR3 protein: ASSSLGLAAGWEQF
clone size: few; CDR3 length: 11; J gene: TRBJ2-2; V gene: TRBV28; CDR3 protein: ASRATNTGELF
clone size: .; CDR3 length: 12; J gene: TRBJ2-3; V gene: TRBV7-3; CDR3 protein: ASSSGRDGDTQY
clone size: .; CDR3 length: 12; J gene: TRBJ2-1; V gene: TRBV6-1; CDR3 protein: ASKIAGGPNEQF
clone size: .; CDR3 length: 11; J gene: TRBJ1-2; V gene: TRBV19; CDR3 protein: ASSFRALYGYT
clone size: .; CDR3 length: 13; J gene: TRBJ2-7; V gene: TRBV5-4; CDR3 protein: ASSLPGQGFYEQY
clone size: .; CDR3 length: 12; J gene: TRBJ1-1; V gene: TRBV7-8; CDR3 protein: ASSLEQGYTEAF
clone size: once; CDR3 length: 13; J gene: .; V gene: TRBV28; CDR3 protein: ASRRSGTSFYEQY
clone size: .; CDR3 length: 14; J gene: TRBJ2-1; V gene: TRBV7-8; CDR3 protein: ASSSTPSASYNEQF
clone size: .; CDR3 length: 18; J gene: TRBJ2-6; V gene: TRBV2; CDR3 protein: ASRKNARTSGGSGANVLT
clone size: .; CDR3 length: 15; J gene: TRBJ2-3; V gene: TRBV19; CDR3 protein: ASSIKRTSGKRDTQY
clone size: .; CDR3 length: 13; J gene: TRBJ1-4; V gene: TRBV6-1; CDR3 protein: ASRAGPTTNEKLF